These 27 T cell receptor beta chains were all obtained from the same sample, sequenced in a study of blood T cell repertoires in COVID-19. Repertoires were generated with immunoSEQ multiplex PCR, while TCRdb's copy carries only in-frame clones and drops some. The table has fewer than 250,000 clones, 80% to 90% seen once; the top ten hold around 4.7%. Input material: peripheral blood. The source of these receptors is an older woman with acute or convalescent COVID-19.

The chain uses TRBV6-5 and TRBJ1-6; D remains ambiguous. CDR1 MNHEY and CDR2 SVGAGI come from the germline V gene. V gave up 3 bases and J gave up 5 bases, with 11 bases separating them. The CDR3 totals 15 residues. The CDR3 spells CASSYGRGNNSPLHF. CDR3 DNA: TGTGCCAGCAGTTATGGTCGGGGAAATAATTCACCCCTCCACTTT.

The CDR3 is CASSLAGQGTTQYF. The CDR3 DNA is TGTGCCAGCAGCTTAGCTGGACAGGGGACGACCCAGTACTTC. The V and J genes are TRBV7-9 and TRBJ2-5, with TRBD1 identical over 9 bases. The V segment lost 0 bases and the J segment 7 bases; nucleotides outside the gene matches: 3. Germline V CDR1 and CDR2: SEHNR, FQNEAQ (reference sequence). The CDR3 consists of 14 residues.

Only a few counts were recorded for this clone. This rearrangement joins TRBV7-2 to TRBJ2-2; possible D gene TRBD1, 7 bases. V dropped 4 bases and J dropped 5 bases, with 23 bases sitting between them. The CDR3 runs to 18 residues. CDR1 SGHTA and CDR2 FQGNSA come from the germline V gene. As DNA, the CDR3 is TGTGCCAGCAGCTATCAAAAGCTTTCAGGGGGGAGAACCGGGGAGCTGTTTTTT. Translated: CASSYQKLSGGRTGELFF.

The sample holds a few counts of this clone. This chain joins TRBV2 and TRBJ1-5; D may be TRBD1 (6 bases). The CDR3 is 15 residues long. CDR1 SNHLY and CDR2 FYNNEI come from the germline V gene. Trimming took off 7 bases at V and 0 bases at J, with 13 bases between the two ends. The CDR3 DNA is TGTGCCAGCAAGTTGGGGGCTTATAGCAATCAGCCCCAGCATTTT. It specifies CASKLGAYSNQPQHF.

As to this clone: A read error may account for a junction end that differs from germline. This chain links TRBV7-9 with TRBJ2-7; 11 positions match TRBD1. Per the germline V gene, CDR1 is SEHNR and CDR2 is FQNEAQ (reference sequence). The CDR3 loop spans 11 amino acids. The CDR3 coding sequence is TGTGCCAGCAGCCCGGACAGGGGGCCCGACTTC. Protein: CASSPDRGPDF. Variable domain in full (rest from reference TRBV7-9 and TRBJ2-7): DTGVSQNPRHKITKRGQNVTFRCDPISEHNRLYWYRQTLGQGPEFLTYFQNEAQLEKSRLLSDRFSAERPKGSFSTLEIQRTEQGDSAMYLCASSPDRGPDFGPGTRLTVT.

In DNA form, the CDR3 reads TGCACCAGCAGCCAATTTACTAGCGGGGGGACCTACAATGAGCAGTTCTTC. Amino acid sequence: CTSSQFTSGGTYNEQFF. The J gene is TRBJ2-1, the V gene TRBV1; TRBD2 is taken as the D call from the table, unchecked against the DNA. TRBV1 is assigned pseudogene status. This CDR3 is built from 17 residues.

This chain joins TRBV4-3 and TRBJ1-2; TRBD1 matches at 8 bases. The CDR3 spans 14 residues. In germline, CDR1 is LGHNA, CDR2 YSLEER. V shed 3 bases and J 4 bases; nucleotides not matched to a gene: 4. CDR3 coding DNA: TGCGCCAGCAGCCAGCCTGACAGGGGCTATGGCTACACCTTC. Protein sequence: CASSQPDRGYGYTF.

The rearrangement uses TRBV18 and TRBJ2-5; 9 bases agree with TRBD1. This CDR3 region has 14 residues. The J segment lost 2 bases and the V segment lost 6 bases, leaving 4 bases of the junction unmatched. Germline loops: CDR1 KGHSH, CDR2 LQKENI. The CDR3 region is CASSRGTGQETQYF. The DNA for the CDR3 is TGTGCCAGCTCGCGGGGGACAGGGCAAGAGACCCAGTACTTC.

The chain recombines TRBV4-3 with TRBJ1-5; TRBD1 is a possible D gene (5 bases). CDR1 is LGHNA and CDR2 is YSLEER in the germline V gene. The CDR3 has 15 residues. Trimming took off 0 bases at V and 5 bases at J, with 11 bases between the two ends. CDR3 sequence reads: CASSQEGRDDQPQHF. The CDR3 nucleotides read TGCGCCAGCAGCCAAGAGGGGAGGGACGATCAGCCCCAGCATTTT.

The chain uses TRBV6-1 and TRBJ2-1; 12 bases are shared with TRBD2. This CDR3 comprises 15 residues. Germline V gives CDR1 MNHNS, CDR2 SASEGT. J lost 7 bases, V lost 2 bases, and 3 bases had no gene match. CDR3 amino acids: CASSELAGGTNEQFF. The CDR3 DNA reads TGTGCCAGCAGTGAACTAGCGGGGGGGACTAATGAGCAGTTCTTC.

For this clone: This sample also contains other DNA sequences that code for the same CDR3. The chain recombines TRBV6-2 or TRBV6-3 with TRBJ1-3; possibly TRBD1 for D (5 bases). Trimming pared 3 bases from V and 0 bases from J, leaving 9 bases between. The CDR3 sequence is 15 residues long. The germline V gene encodes CDR1 MNHEY and CDR2 SVGEGT. This chain's CDR3 is CASSYTGGSGNTIYF. The CDR3, as DNA: TGTGCCAGCAGTTATACCGGGGGCTCTGGAAACACCATATATTTT.

This chain connects TRBV18 to TRBJ1-5; D unclear. Trimming took off 0 bases at V and 3 bases at J, with 9 bases between the two ends. The germline V gene has CDR1 KGHSH and CDR2 LQKENI. The CDR3 has 15 amino acids. The CDR3 DNA sequence: TGTGCCAGCTCACCACCCGAGGTTCTCAATCAGCCCCAGCATTTT. As protein: CASSPPEVLNQPQHF. Combining the CDR3 with reference TRBV18 and TRBJ1-5 gives the whole variable domain NAGVMQNPRHLVRRRGQEARLRCSPMKGHSHVYWYRQLPEEGLKFMVYLQKENIIDESGMPKERFSAEFPKEGPSILRIQQVVRGDSAAYFCASSPPEVLNQPQHFGDGTRLSIL.

This chain joins TRBV5-1 and TRBJ1-2; D call uncertain. The V end lost 5 bases, the J end lost 3 bases, and 11 bases lay between the germline ends. The germline V gene encodes CDR1 SGHRS and CDR2 YFSETQ. The length of the CDR3 is 13 residues. The CDR3 spells CASRERDYYGYTF. CDR3 bases: TGCGCCAGCAGGGAGAGGGATTACTATGGCTACACCTTC. Drawing the rest from reference TRBV5-1 and TRBJ1-2, the complete variable domain is KAGVTQTPRYLIKTRGQQVTLSCSPISGHRSVSWYQQTPGQGLQFLFEYFSETQRNKGNFPGRFSGRQFSNSRSEMNVSTLELGDSALYLCASRERDYYGYTFGSGTRLTVV.

A note on this clone: Compared with germline, one end of the junction differs, possibly owing to a read error. The chain is built from TRBV28 and TRBJ1-1; D is uncertain. This CDR3 has 11 amino acids. CDR1 and CDR2 (germline): MDHEN, SYDVKM. The CDR3 DNA is TGTGCCAGCAGTTTAGACTGGATGTCTTCCTTT. Amino acids: CASSLDWMSSF.

Details on this clone: The sample carries other DNA sequences with the same CDR3. The chain carries TRBV5-4 and TRBJ1-1; 7 nucleotides line up with TRBD1. In germline, CDR1 is SGHNT, CDR2 YYREEE (reference sequence). The J segment lost 1 base and the V segment lost 0 bases, leaving 3 bases of the junction unmatched. The CDR3 runs 15 residues. The CDR3 sequence: CASSLGQGANTEAFF. The CDR3 DNA reads TGTGCCAGCAGCTTGGGACAGGGCGCGAACACTGAAGCTTTCTTT.

The CDR3 bases are TGTGCCAGCAGTGACAGGGGGCAAGCAAACTATGGCTACACCTTC. It encodes CASSDRGQANYGYTF. The V call is TRBV6-1, the J call TRBJ1-2; 8 nucleotides agree with TRBD1. Germline V gene sequence: CDR1 MNHNS, CDR2 SASEGT. Unmatched junction bases numbered 5, after V lost 3 bases and J lost 2 bases. This CDR3 contains 15 residues.

The chain recombines TRBV7-2 with TRBJ1-5; unclear D gene. Deletions cut 0 bases from V and 5 bases from J, with 8 bases between. In germline, CDR1 is SGHTA, CDR2 FQGNSA. CDR3 length: 14 amino acids. CDR3 sequence: CASSLAGVYQPQHF. The CDR3 nucleotides read TGTGCCAGCAGCTTAGCGGGAGTTTATCAGCCCCAGCATTTT.

The CDR3, as DNA: TGTGCCAGCAGCTTAGGGACGGGGGTGGACCGGGAGCTGTTTTTT. It yields the protein CASSLGTGVDRELFF. V and J are TRBV5-8 and TRBJ2-2; TRBD2 might be the D (6 bases). The V end was cut by 2 bases, the J end by 9 bases, with 17 bases between. Germline CDR1 reads SGHTS; CDR2 reads YDEGEE. The CDR3 extends over 15 amino acids.

The J gene is TRBJ2-7, the V gene TRBV6-2 or TRBV6-3; 9 bases line up with TRBD1. The trim removed 0 bases at V and 4 bases at J, leaving 7 bases unmatched. Germline CDR1 is MNHEY and CDR2 is SVGEGT. This CDR3 is 16 amino acids long. The CDR3 region has the DNA TGTGCCAGCAGTTACTCCGGGACAGGGCAGGGATACGAGCAGTACTTC. Its protein is CASSYSGTGQGYEQYF.

The CDR3 spells CASSLNPGSGTPNEQFF. The CDR3 DNA reads TGTGCCAGCAGCTTAAATCCAGGGAGTGGGACTCCCAATGAGCAGTTCTTC. The genes are TRBV7-9 and TRBJ2-1; tentative D call: TRBD2 (6 bases). CDR1 is SEHNR and CDR2 is FQNEAQ in the germline V gene (reference sequence). This CDR3 is 17 amino acids long. V was cut by 2 bases and J by 6 bases, with 20 bases left in between. The full variable domain, its missing parts supplied by reference TRBV7-9 and TRBJ2-1, is DTGVSQNPRHKITKRGQNVTFRCDPISEHNRLYWYRQTLGQGPEFLTYFQNEAQLEKSRLLSDRFSAERPKGSFSTLEIQRTEQGDSAMYLCASSLNPGSGTPNEQFFGPGTRLTVL.

This clone was seen more than once but under ten times. The chain links TRBV5-4 to TRBJ2-2; perhaps TRBD2 as D (6 bases). This CDR3 contains 16 residues. Per the germline V gene, CDR1 is SGHNT and CDR2 is YYREEE (reference sequence). Trimming took off 0 bases at V and 2 bases at J, with 11 bases between the two ends. The DNA of the CDR3 is TGTGCCAGCAGCTTGGAATTCGGGGGTAACACCGGGGAGCTGTTTTTT. Translation: CASSLEFGGNTGELFF.

This clone has more than one count but fewer than ten. Other DNA sequences from this sample encode an identical CDR3 as well. This chain connects TRBV9 to TRBJ1-1; 7 bases align to TRBD1. Per germline, CDR1 SGDLS and CDR2 YYNGEE. The CDR3 runs to 14 residues. The V segment lost 0 bases and the J segment 5 bases; nucleotides outside the gene matches: 4. CDR3: CASSVGQGGTEAFF. The CDR3 bases are TGTGCCAGCAGCGTAGGACAGGGTGGAACTGAAGCTTTCTTT.

This clone turned up a few times. This chain connects TRBV10-1 to TRBJ2-3; 14 bases fit TRBD2. Per germline, CDR1 WNHNN and CDR2 SYGVQD (reference sequence). The CDR3 length is 15 residues. V shed 4 bases and J 5 bases; nucleotides not matched to a gene: 2. Here the CDR3 reads CASSGTSGGLDTQYF. The CDR3 DNA follows: TGCGCCAGCAGTGGGACTAGCGGGGGGCTAGATACGCAGTATTTT.

J is TRBJ1-3 and V is TRBV9; the D gene is possibly TRBD1 (6 bases). V dropped 3 bases and J dropped 0 bases, with 13 bases sitting between them. The CDR3 contains 16 residues. Germline V gene lookup returns CDR1 SGDLS and CDR2 YYNGEE. CDR3 nucleotide sequence: TGTGCCAGCAGCGCTGATCCGACAGGCTCTGGAAACACCATATATTTT. This translates into CASSADPTGSGNTIYF.

The V gene is TRBV6-4, the J gene TRBJ1-2; the match to TRBD1 covers 9 bases. In germline, CDR1 is MRHNA, CDR2 SNTAGT. The CDR3 extends over 14 amino acids. V was pared by 7 bases and J by 2 bases, with 5 bases of the junction left unmatched. CDR3 loop: CASKGQGVNYGYTF. CDR3 bases: TGTGCCAGCAAGGGACAGGGCGTAAACTATGGCTACACCTTC.

The V call is TRBV19, the J call TRBJ1-5, with a possible D match to TRBD1 (5 bases). Germline CDR1 is LNHDA and CDR2 is SQIVND (reference sequence). The V end lost 5 bases, the J end lost 9 bases, and 23 bases lay between the germline ends. The CDR3 has 16 residues. CDR3 amino acids: CASSRRSGGGDWPQHF. DNA of the CDR3: TGTGCCAGTAGTCGACGGTCCGGCGGCGGGGACTGGCCCCAGCATTTT.

The CDR3 protein is CASSGRDIANYGYTF. CDR3 bases: TGTGCCAGTAGTGGCCGGGACATAGCTAACTATGGCTACACCTTC. The gene calls are TRBV19 and TRBJ1-2; D might be TRBD1 (6 bases). CDR1 and CDR2 from the germline V gene are LNHDA and SQIVND (reference sequence). V was shortened by 5 bases and J by 0 bases, with 13 bases between the two germline ends. CDR3 size: 15 residues.